This entry concerns a single TCR beta chain. It lacks a known antigen. No per-base quality is available; no much larger clone lies one base away. This sample stems from a study of blood T cell repertoires in COVID-19 (dated by TCRdb to 2018 to 2021). In terms of the full investigation: Samples from collaborators originated in the United States, Italy and Spain and spanned both the acute and convalescent phases of COVID-19. A de-identified subject ID, COVID-19 status, age in years and sex were almost always included in the sample metadata. Subjects who had been exposed to COVID-19, were actively infected with it, or had recovered from it provided the deeply sampled blood TCRbeta repertoires that made up the dataset. The prospective study material was composed of cDNA or gDNA derived from T cells, B-cell-depleted T cells, or PBMCs. Where available, HLA class I and class II types were obtained from metadata supplied by the sample provider rather than from assay-based typing. The samples were drawn from two sources: the first 160 participants of the ongoing ImmuneRACE study, and 1,200 or so subjects contributed by 6 global collaborators. The repertoires were released in a freely available public database intended as a resource for research on the immune response to SARS-CoV-2. Study-wide conclusions, independent of this receptor: The quantity of clinical and demographic metadata differed by source and by participant and was supplied without curation.

Collaborating institutions collected whole blood in K2EDTA tubes following their own protocols. For TCRbeta analysis, collaborator samples were shipped as frozen whole blood, as isolated PBMCs, or as DNA extracted from either sample type. TCRbeta CDR3 regions were amplified from genomic DNA by means of the immunoSEQ Assay, a bias-controlled multiplex PCR. On the study's bioinformatics: Within the assay, amplification of reference gene primers was used to estimate how many nucleated cells each sample contained. Sequence reads were collapsed and filtered to measure the absolute abundance of every unique TCRbeta CDR3 rearrangement. For each sample, productive Simpson clonality was calculated by taking the square root of Simpson's diversity index across productive rearrangements. TCRdb took this table from immuneACCESS and kept in-frame rearrangements with V and J called. Such tables lack part of the clones; where checked against another copy, unresolved V genes explain under half of the gap, and the rest is unexplained. Clone size and V and J calls were adopted from that table, with D and trimming inferred from the DNA. This sample is represented by under 300,000 clones; over 70% of them were singletons. The top ten constitute 5.7% of the sample.

Source material: peripheral blood. This clonotype was sampled from an elderly man with acute or convalescent COVID-19.

The nucleotide sequence reads TGTGCCATCAGTGATTCAAAGGGGGCCGGGGGGACCCAGTACTTC. Its product reads: CAISDSKGAGGTQYF. The rearrangement joined TRBV10-3 to TRBJ2-5; D gene: possibly TRBD1, on 7 matching bases. Via the germline V gene, CDR1 is ENHRY and CDR2 SYGVKD. V is cut by 3 bases and J by 7 bases, and the space between the germline ends is 18 bases. From cysteine to phenylalanine, the CDR3 is 15 amino acids long. Here the CDR3 DNA is all that survives: 45 bases in frame from base 1.